This T cell receptor beta chain was observed in a study of regulatory T cells in long-lasting Graves disease. Building the TCR beta libraries relied on iRepertoire HTBI primers, and CDR3 regions underwent Arm-PCR. TCRdb used MiXCR to reprocess the multiplex PCR reads, holding one entry per CDR3 protein. In the table there are some 460,000 distinct CDR3 sequences, roughly 16% of which are singletons. CDR1 is SGHTA, CDR2 FQGNSA, per germline. Trimming removed 5 bases from V and 2 bases from J; junction bases left unmatched: 7. CDR3 length: 16 amino acids. This clonotype was recorded many times. The time point denotes: newly diagnosed GD, antithyroid drugs for less than 3 months. Isolated PBMC RNA provided the starting material for the TCR library. The patient group derived from an endocrinology department in Xi'an, China. These sequences were also reported in another study, on T cells in Graves' hyperthyroidism and ophthalmopathy. That paper adds: Stable hyperthyroidism was separated from ophthalmopathy by a model based on 13 V-J features.

The rearrangement uses TRBV7-2 and TRBJ2-7; 12 bases fit TRBD2. The receptor's source is a man between 40 and 49 years old with Graves disease. Sequencing was performed on peripheral blood mononuclear cells (PBMCs), taken at new diagnosis, from a patient treated with antithyroid drugs. The CDR3 loop is CASSPTGTSGPYEQYF. In DNA, the CDR3 is TGTGCCAGCAGCCCAACGGGGACTAGCGGGCCCTACGAGCAGTACTTC.